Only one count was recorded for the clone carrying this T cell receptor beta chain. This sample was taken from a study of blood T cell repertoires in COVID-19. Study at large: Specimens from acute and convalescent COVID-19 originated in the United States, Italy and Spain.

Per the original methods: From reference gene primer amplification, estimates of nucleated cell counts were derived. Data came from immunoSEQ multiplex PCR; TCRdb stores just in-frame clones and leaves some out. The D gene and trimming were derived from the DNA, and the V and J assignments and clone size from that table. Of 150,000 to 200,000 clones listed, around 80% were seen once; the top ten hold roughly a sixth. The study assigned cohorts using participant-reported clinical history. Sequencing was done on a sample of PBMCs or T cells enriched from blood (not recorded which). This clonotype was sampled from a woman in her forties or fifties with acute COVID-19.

The CDR3 DNA is TGTGCCAGCAGTCCTACAGGGCTTGGTAATGAAAAACTGTTTTTT. It translates to CASSPTGLGNEKLFF. V gene TRBV7-2 combines with J gene TRBJ1-4; D possibly corresponds to TRBD1 (6 bases). Germline V gene lookup returns CDR1 SGHTA and CDR2 FQGNSA. The CDR3 totals 15 residues. V was shortened by 6 bases and J by 4 bases, with 15 bases between the two germline ends. The whole variable domain, filled in from reference TRBV7-2 and TRBJ1-4, reads GAGVSQSPSNKVTEKGKDVELRCDPISGHTALYWYRQSLGQGLEFLIYFQGNSAPDKSGLPSDRFSAERTGGSVSTLTIQRTQQEDSAVYLCASSPTGLGNEKLFFGSGTQLSVL.